This TCR beta chain was sequenced for a study of cytomegalovirus exposure and HLA in healthy donors. This PCR relied on a set of 60 Vbeta primers and 13 Jbeta primers. TCRdb keeps only in-frame clones here, not all; method: immunoSEQ multiplex PCR. The data contain around 200,000 clones, around 86% of them singletons. The V gene end was trimmed by 4 bases and the J gene end by 2 bases; junction bases not matched to a gene: 6. The germline V gene has CDR1 SGHRS and CDR2 YFSETQ. The CDR3 sequence is 16 residues long. The TCR comes from a man aged 35 to 55 in good health and CMV-seropositive. The rearrangement uses TRBV5-1 and TRBJ2-5; 12 bases agree with TRBD2. Sample: PBMCs. CDR3 loop: CASSKGLAGIQETQYF. CDR3 coding DNA: TGCGCCAGCAGCAAAGGACTAGCGGGGATACAAGAGACCCAGTACTTC.